The entry that follows covers one T cell receptor (beta chain) sequence. Antigen unknown. The data derive from a study of CD8 T cells in Susac syndrome. Relapsing-remitting disease, either stable or active, was present in the multiple sclerosis controls, who were treatment-naive patients. TEMRA cells were enriched by FACS, while CD8+ and CD4+ T cells were obtained through a negative isolation that was performed magnetically. Study-wide findings and caveats: By the study's own acknowledgment, its TCR sequencing and HLA analysis included relatively few individuals.

The CDR3 spans 15 residues. The V end lost 4 bases, the J end lost 1 base, and 14 bases lay between the germline ends. Germline values: CDR1 MDHEN, CDR2 SYDVKM. An input of roughly 0.45 to 1 ug of RNA was subjected to reverse transcription using random hexamers. An immunoSEQ multiplex PCR amplified TCR beta CDR3 over 54 Vbeta and 13 Jbeta. A single record per CDR3 protein comes from TCRdb applying MiXCR to the immunoSEQ multiplex PCR reads. The data hold approximately 170,000 distinct CDR3 sequences, with around 94% observed a single time. The source material was CD4+ T cells from PBMCs. The J gene is TRBJ2-7, the V gene TRBV28; D is perhaps TRBD2 (6 bases). The receptor comes from a human donor with multiple sclerosis. The CDR3 spells CASSSGDRPSYEQYF. In nucleotides, the CDR3 is TGTGCCAGCAGTTCGGGAGACAGACCTTCCTACGAGCAGTACTTC.